Following are 19 T cell receptor beta chains from one sample sequenced in a study of cytomegalovirus exposure and HLA in healthy donors. 13 Jbeta primers and 60 Vbeta primers were used for the PCR. The table came from immunoSEQ multiplex PCR; TCRdb's copy has only in-frame clones and leaves some out. This table holds about 89,000 clones, approximately 72% found once. Sequencing was done on a sample of PBMCs. The receptors were sampled from a man aged 25 to 45 in good health and CMV-seropositive.

V and J are TRBV6-1 and TRBJ1-1; 12 bases agree with TRBD1. V shed 6 bases and J 1 base; nucleotides not matched to a gene: 12. Germline V gene lookup returns CDR1 MNHNS and CDR2 SASEGT. This CDR3 contains 18 residues. Here the CDR3 DNA reads TGTGCCAGCAGCGAACAGGGACAGGGGGCGAGGGGGAACACTGAAGCTTTCTTT. It yields the protein CASSEQGQGARGNTEAFF.

This chain joins TRBV27 and TRBJ1-1; 9 bases match TRBD1. V shed 5 bases and J 3 bases; nucleotides not matched to a gene: 10. The CDR3 has 16 residues. CDR1 and CDR2 from the germline V gene are MNHEY and SMNVEV (reference sequence). Here the CDR3 reads CASSASTGGAYTEAFF. The CDR3, as DNA: TGTGCCAGCAGTGCCTCAACAGGGGGCGCCTACACTGAAGCTTTCTTT.

The rearrangement links TRBV18 to TRBJ1-4, with D possibly matching TRBD1 (5 bases). This CDR3 contains 14 residues. V was pared by 6 bases and J by 0 bases, with 8 bases between. Germline V CDR1 and CDR2: KGHSH, LQKENI. The CDR3 DNA follows: TGTGCCAGCTCGTTACAGGCAACTAATGAAAAACTGTTTTTT. Residues: CASSLQATNEKLFF.

The chain couples TRBV19 to TRBJ2-7, with D perhaps TRBD1 (6 bases). Trimming left V 4 bases short and J 9 bases short, with 10 bases between. CDR1 and CDR2 (germline): LNHDA, SQIVND (reference sequence). CDR3 size: 11 residues. In DNA, the CDR3 is TGTGCCAGTAGTAACGGACAGATGCAGTACTTC. Translated: CASSNGQMQYF.

V usage is TRBV7-9 and J usage is TRBJ2-5; 8 bases are shared with TRBD1. The end of the DNA is better explained by TRBJ2-7, so the J call may be wrong. Germline CDR1 SEHNR, CDR2 FQNEAQ (reference sequence). The CDR3 runs 13 residues. The CDR3 nucleotides are TGTGCCAGCAGCGTAGGACAGGGTTACGAGCAGTACTTC. As protein: CASSVGQGYEQYF.

The V and J genes are TRBV27 and TRBJ2-5, with D possibly matching TRBD2 (7 bases). CDR3 length: 16 amino acids. Trimming took 4 bases from V and 5 from J, leaving 20 bases between them. CDR1 MNHEY and CDR2 SMNVEV come from the germline V gene (reference sequence). The DNA of the CDR3 is TGTGCCAGCAGTTCCCACACGGTGGGGGGGCGGGAGACCCAGTACTTC. Translation: CASSSHTVGGRETQYF.

The table lists this clone with a few counts. The chain couples TRBV2 to TRBJ1-1; no firm D call. This CDR3 region has 14 residues. Trimming left V 7 bases short and J 0 bases short, with 12 bases between. Germline V gives CDR1 SNHLY, CDR2 FYNNEI. The CDR3 loop is CASTLGALNTEAFF. CDR3 nucleotides: TGTGCCAGCACATTGGGAGCTCTGAACACTGAAGCTTTCTTT.

J is TRBJ2-1 and V is TRBV7-3; no clear D gene. The germline CDR1 and CDR2 sequences are SGHTA and FQGTGA. The ends were cut back, 6 bases at V and 7 bases at J, with 10 bases in the middle. CDR3 length: 12 residues. DNA for the CDR3: TGTGCCAGCAGTAATCCAGGAAATGAGCAGTTCTTC. Residues: CASSNPGNEQFF.

This chain connects TRBV7-2 to TRBJ2-7; 12 nucleotides line up with TRBD2. Germline CDR1 reads SGHTA; CDR2 reads FQGNSA. Unmatched junction bases numbered 9, after V lost 5 bases and J lost 4 bases. The CDR3 is 16 residues long. DNA of the CDR3: TGTGCCAGCAGCCCTCCCCTAGCGGGGGGGACTTACGAGCAGTACTTC. Translating it yields CASSPPLAGGTYEQYF.

The count of this clone is one. The rearrangement links TRBV28 to TRBJ2-4; 8 bases align to TRBD2. The CDR3 length is 15 residues. Germline trimming cut 6 bases from V and 5 bases from J; bases unmatched to any gene: 9. CDR1 and CDR2 (germline): MDHEN, SYDVKM. Here the CDR3 reads CASSLISGGQNIQYF. In DNA, the CDR3 is TGTGCCAGCAGCCTAATAAGCGGGGGCCAAAACATTCAGTACTTC.

As concerns this clone: Compared with germline, one end of the junction differs, possibly owing to a read error. The chain recombines TRBV7-9 with TRBJ1-2, with D possibly TRBD1 on 6 matching bases. CDR1 and CDR2 from the germline V gene are SEHNR and FQNEAQ (reference sequence). This CDR3 contains 16 residues. CDR3 in DNA: TGTTCCAGCAGCAACACAGGGACGACCGCTAACTATGGCTACACCTTC. This encodes CSSSNTGTTANYGYTF.

This rearrangement joins TRBV7-6 to TRBJ2-3; D not certain. Germline loops: CDR1 SGHVS, CDR2 FNYEAQ. There are 13 residues in the CDR3. Trimming left V 3 bases short and J 3 bases short, with 7 bases between. In DNA, the CDR3 is TGTGCCAGCAGCTTTTTCAGGACAGATACGCAGTATTTT. Its protein product is CASSFFRTDTQYF.

The chain employs TRBV18 and TRBJ2-7, with D perhaps TRBD1 (6 bases). The V end was cut by 5 bases, the J end by 0 bases, with 17 bases between. The germline CDR1 and CDR2 sequences are KGHSH and LQKENI. CDR3 length: 16 amino acids. CDR3 bases: TGTGCCAGCTCAGGGACCAGGGGATCCTCCTCCTACGAGCAGTACTTC. Its protein is CASSGTRGSSSYEQYF.

The chain is built from TRBV29-1 and TRBJ2-1; 11 bases are shared with TRBD2. Germline CDR1 SQVTM, CDR2 ANQGSEA. Trimming removed 4 bases from V and 1 base from J; junction bases left unmatched: 6. The CDR3 sequence is 16 residues long. The CDR3 spells CSVGGPSGGSYNEQFF. CDR3 coding DNA: TGCAGCGTTGGGGGCCCTAGCGGGGGGTCCTACAATGAGCAGTTCTTC.

The J gene is TRBJ2-3, the V gene TRBV13; possible D gene TRBD2, 7 bases. CDR1 and CDR2 from the germline V gene are PRHDT and FYEKMQ (reference sequence). This CDR3 is built from 16 residues. Trimming took off 8 bases at V and 0 bases at J, with 18 bases between the two ends. CDR3 nucleotides: TGTGCCAGCCTCATGGCGGGGGCCCACAGCACAGATACGCAGTATTTT. Its protein product is CASLMAGAHSTDTQYF.

The genes are TRBV7-3 and TRBJ2-2; 15 bases agree with TRBD2. The CDR3 spans 17 residues. Germline V CDR1 and CDR2: SGHTA, FQGTGA. The ends lost 3 bases at V and 5 bases at J; junction bases unmatched: 4. The CDR3 here is CASSFRTSGGATGELFF. DNA of the CDR3: TGTGCCAGCAGCTTCCGGACTAGCGGGGGGGCAACCGGGGAGCTGTTTTTT.

V usage is TRBV7-8 and J usage is TRBJ2-2, with 10 bases identical to TRBD2. The CDR3 loop spans 16 amino acids. With V trimmed by 5 bases and J by 4 bases, 7 bases remained unmatched. CDR1 is SGHVS, CDR2 FQNEAQ, per germline. The CDR3 loop is CASSLHSGGITGELFF. CDR3 in DNA: TGTGCCAGCAGCCTGCATAGCGGGGGGATCACCGGGGAGCTGTTTTTT. Full variable domain (rest looked up from reference TRBV7-8 and TRBJ2-2): GAGVSQSPRYKVAKRGQDVALRCDPISGHVSLFWYQQALGQGPEFLTYFQNEAQLDKSGLPSDRFFAERPEGSVSTLKIQRTQQEDSAVYLCASSLHSGGITGELFFGEGSRLTVL.

Judged by abundance, this clone is medium-sized. The J gene is TRBJ1-2, the V gene TRBV4-1; D perhaps matches TRBD1 (6 bases). With 4 bases removed from V and 2 bases from J, the gap between germline ends came to 11 bases. The CDR3 sequence is 14 residues long. Germline values: CDR1 MGHRA, CDR2 YSYEKL. CDR3 DNA sequence: TGCGCCAGCAGCCGACCGGACAGAAACTATGGCTACACCTTC. Encoded protein: CASSRPDRNYGYTF.

The V gene is TRBV11-2, the J gene TRBJ2-5; 8 bases are a match to TRBD2. Germline values: CDR1 SGHAT, CDR2 FQNNGV. The CDR3 consists of 18 residues. The V segment lost 5 bases and the J segment 3 bases; nucleotides outside the gene matches: 17. This CDR3 reads CASSTPSGGPPGEETQYF. CDR3 nucleotides: TGTGCCAGCAGCACCCCAAGCGGGGGCCCACCTGGGGAAGAGACCCAGTACTTC. The entire variable domain, with the rest obtained from reference TRBV11-2 and TRBJ2-5, is as follows: EAGVAQSPRYKIIEKRQSVAFWCNPISGHATLYWYQQILGQGPKLLIQFQNNGVVDDSQLPKDRFSAERLKGVDSTLKIQPAKLEDSAVYLCASSTPSGGPPGEETQYFGPGTRLLVL.